A selection of T cell receptor beta chains follows, all from one sample in a study of blood T cells in healthy people across ages. A single record per CDR3 protein comes from TCRdb applying MiXCR to the 5' RACE reads. The top ten hold about 11% of the sample, which has under 2 million distinct CDR3 sequences, roughly 32% seen once. The material sequenced was blood. The receptors come from a woman between 25 and 40 years old in good health. Each CDR3 is given with its conserved first and last residue. The D gene is left open where the match is weak. Not every row has a clone size; where given, it reads once, few, many or a size class.

V	J	D	size	CDR3	DNA
TRBV6-1	TRBJ1-1	.	.	CASSAPTGRYTEAFF	TGTGCCAGCAGTGCCCCGACAGGAAGGTACACTGAAGCTTTCTTT
TRBV10-3	TRBJ2-7	TRBD1	.	CAISERPGTGRHEQYF	TGTGCCATCAGTGAGCGCCCCGGGACAGGTCGCCACGAGCAGTACTTC
TRBV19	TRBJ2-2	TRBD2	.	CASSISFLAGELFF	TGTGCCAGTAGTATATCTTTCCTAGCGGGAGAGCTGTTTTTT
TRBV29-1	TRBJ2-5	.	many	CSAEAVAETQYF	TGCAGCGCTGAAGCAGTCGCGGAGACCCAGTACTTC
TRBV9	TRBJ1-2	TRBD1	.	CASSAGTAPNYGNTF	TGTGCCAGCAGCGCCGGGACAGCCCCTAACTATGGCAACACCTTC
TRBV5-1	TRBJ2-7	TRBD1	few	CASSLYDRDYEQYF	TGCGCCAGCAGCTTGTATGACAGGGATTACGAGCAGTACTTC
TRBV10-3	TRBJ2-7	.	few	CAISEFRAYEQYF	TGTGCCATCAGTGAGTTCAGAGCCTACGAGCAGTACTTC
TRBV29-1	TRBJ2-5	TRBD2	many	CSVGDRGRATETQYF	TGCAGCGTTGGAGATCGCGGGAGGGCCACAGAGACCCAGTACTTC
TRBV29-1	TRBJ1-1	.	.	CSVASTNTEAFF	TGCAGCGTTGCTTCAACGAACACTGAAGCTTTCTTT
TRBV27	TRBJ2-3	TRBD2	few	CASKTGGDTQYF	TGTGCCAGCAAAACGGGGGGGGATACGCAGTATTTT
TRBV6-1	TRBJ2-1	.	.	CASSPGPSSYNEQFF	TGTGCCAGCAGTCCGGGACCCAGCTCCTACAATGAGCAGTTCTTC
TRBV14	TRBJ2-7	TRBD2	few	CASSHRRGGIFHEQYF	TGTGCCAGCAGCCACCGCCGCGGGGGGATCTTCCACGAGCAGTACTTC
TRBV20-1	TRBJ1-4	.	few	CSALGTGNEKLFF	TGCAGTGCATTAGGGACGGGTAATGAAAAACTGTTTTTT
TRBV7-2	TRBJ2-5	.	.	CASSLVRGLAGETQYF	TGTGCCAGCAGCTTAGTCCGGGGGCTAGCCGGTGAGACCCAGTACTTC
TRBV12-3/TRBV12-4	TRBJ2-3	.	.	CASGRVGADTQYF	TGTGCCAGCGGCCGGGTGGGGGCAGATACGCAGTATTTT
TRBV18	TRBJ2-1	TRBD2	.	CASSPPLAGVNEQFF	TGTGCCAGCTCACCGCCCCTAGCGGGAGTCAATGAGCAGTTCTTC
TRBV4-1	TRBJ2-1	.	few	CASSPTLNPYNEQFF	TGCGCCAGCAGCCCAACCCTTAATCCCTACAATGAGCAGTTCTTC
TRBV28	TRBJ1-2	.	.	CASSFERYGYTF	TGTGCCAGCAGTTTCGAGCGGTATGGCTACACCTTC
TRBV20-1	TRBJ2-7	TRBD2	.	CSVPRLAGHEQYF	TGCAGTGTACCGCGCCTAGCGGGCCACGAGCAGTACTTC
TRBV6-1	TRBJ2-7	TRBD2	.	CASTAGEWQYF	TGTGCCAGCACTGCGGGAGAGTGGCAGTACTTC
TRBV20-1	TRBJ2-1	TRBD2	few	CSARDRSSGSLYF	TGCAGTGCTAGAGATCGGAGTAGCGGGTCTTTGTACTTC
TRBV4-1	TRBJ2-1	.	few	CASSQGGRGPYNEQFF	TGCGCCAGCAGCCAAGGTGGGCGGGGGCCTTACAATGAGCAGTTCTTC
TRBV4-2	TRBJ2-7	.	.	CASSWPPGPRCEQYF	TGTGCCAGCTCCTGGCCGCCGGGACCTCGCTGCGAGCAGTACTTC
TRBV10-3	TRBJ1-4	TRBD1	.	CAISETGQGGAEKLFF	TGTGCCATCAGTGAGACCGGACAGGGGGGGGCTGAAAAACTGTTTTTT
TRBV18	TRBJ1-1	TRBD1	.	CASSTTDREHTEAFF	TGTGCCAGCTCAACTACTGACAGGGAGCACACTGAAGCTTTCTTT
TRBV6-1	TRBJ2-7	.	.	CASSEGWGSTYEQYF	TGTGCCAGCAGTGAAGGGTGGGGGTCAACCTACGAGCAGTACTTC
TRBV15	TRBJ2-4	TRBD1	.	CATSRAGLGQLAKNIQYF	TGTGCCACCAGCAGAGCTGGATTGGGACAGCTAGCCAAAAACATTCAGTACTTC
TRBV24-1	TRBJ2-5	TRBD2	.	CATSDPRLTGGVQETQYF	TGTGCCACCAGTGACCCTCGACTAACGGGAGGGGTCCAAGAGACCCAGTACTTC
TRBV9	TRBJ2-1	TRBD2	.	CASSVADSGPYNEQFF	TGTGCCAGCAGCGTAGCCGATAGCGGGCCATACAATGAGCAGTTCTTC
TRBV3-1	TRBJ2-1	.	few	CASSQDLGGSGNEQFF	TGTGCCAGCAGCCAAGATCTGGGGGGTTCTGGCAATGAGCAGTTCTTC
TRBV6-1	TRBJ2-7	TRBD1	.	CASGIPGQGHYEQYF	TGTGCCAGCGGAATCCCGGGACAGGGGCACTACGAGCAGTACTTC
TRBV25-1	TRBJ2-7	.	few	CASRMGGEQYF	TGTGCCAGCAGAATGGGGGGCGAGCAGTACTTC
TRBV24-1	TRBJ2-2	.	few	CATTKTDSTGELFF	TGTGCCACCACCAAAACAGACTCCACCGGGGAGCTGTTTTTT
TRBV3-1	TRBJ2-5	.	.	CASSQDLQQETQYF	TGTGCCAGCAGCCAAGATCTGCAGCAAGAGACCCAGTACTTC
TRBV29-1	TRBJ2-5	.	many	CSVKGPDGVETQYF	TGCAGCGTGAAGGGCCCCGACGGAGTAGAGACCCAGTACTTC
TRBV29-1	TRBJ2-7	.	many	CSVEVGDDEQYF	TGCAGCGTTGAAGTAGGGGATGACGAGCAGTACTTC
TRBV5-1	TRBJ1-2	TRBD1	.	CASSTTGVGYTF	TGCGCCAGCAGCACGACAGGGGTCGGCTACACCTTC
TRBV6-1	TRBJ1-6	.	.	CASGDFNDGGGLHF	TGTGCCAGCGGTGACTTCAACGATGGAGGGGGTCTCCACTTT
TRBV28	TRBJ2-2	.	once	CASSLWQGNTGELFF	TGTGCCAGCAGTTTGTGGCAGGGAAACACCGGGGAGCTGTTTTTT
TRBV30	TRBJ2-7	TRBD1	.	CASATGLGYEQYF	TGTGCCAGCGCGACAGGGTTGGGTTACGAGCAGTACTTC
TRBV9	TRBJ2-7	TRBD2	.	CAGSPGGGYKQYF	TGTGCCGGCAGCCCCGGGGGGGGCTACAAGCAGTACTTC
TRBV2	TRBJ2-3	TRBD1	once	CASGTGANTQYF	TGTGCCAGCGGGACAGGGGCGAATACGCAGTATTTT
TRBV29-1	TRBJ1-2	TRBD1	many	CSVGSGQGDYGYTF	TGCAGCGTTGGCTCTGGGCAGGGGGACTATGGCTACACCTTC
TRBV3-1	TRBJ2-4	.	.	CASSLREAGAGKNIQYF	TGTGCCAGCAGCCTCCGAGAGGCGGGGGCGGGCAAAAACATTCAGTACTTC
TRBV20-1	TRBJ1-1	TRBD1	few	CSAARGQGSEAFF	TGCAGTGCCGCTAGGGGACAGGGGTCTGAAGCTTTCTTT
TRBV20-1	TRBJ2-3	TRBD2	few	CSARVPSGGPNTQYF	TGCAGTGCAAGAGTACCTAGCGGGGGCCCAAATACGCAGTATTTT
TRBV20-1	TRBJ2-7	.	.	CSARDLEQGESYEQYF	TGCAGTGCTAGAGATCTCGAACAGGGCGAGTCCTACGAGCAGTACTTC
TRBV3-1	TRBJ1-1	.	.	CACSQAGGSVNTEAFF	TGTGCCTGCAGCCAAGCTGGGGGGTCTGTGAACACTGAAGCTTTCTTT
TRBV5-6	TRBJ1-2	TRBD1	.	CASSPGTGPFGYTF	TGTGCCAGCAGCCCCGGGACAGGGCCGTTCGGCTACACCTTC
TRBV20-1	TRBJ2-1	.	few	CSARDELEQFF	TGCAGTGCTAGAGACGAGCTTGAGCAGTTCTTC